These 29 T cell receptor beta chains were sequenced from one sample in a study of cytomegalovirus exposure and HLA in healthy donors. The study ran its PCR with 60 Vbeta and 13 Jbeta primers. The repertoire was sequenced with immunoSEQ multiplex PCR; TCRdb's copy has only in-frame clones and lacks some. The sample records under 150,000 clones, approximately 77% being singletons. Sequenced sample: PBMCs. Source of these receptors: a woman in her thirties or forties in good health and CMV-seronegative.

This clone appeared once. V and J are TRBV5-1 and TRBJ1-5, with 7 bases lining up with TRBD1. Germline V gives CDR1 SGHRS, CDR2 YFSETQ. The CDR3 is 14 amino acids. Trimming took 4 bases from V and 2 from J; bases not matched to a gene: 3. Written as DNA, the CDR3 is TGCGCCAGCAGCGATCAGGGGGGCAATCAGCCCCAGCATTTT. Protein sequence: CASSDQGGNQPQHF.

The chain employs TRBV7-2 and TRBJ1-1, with 7 positions matching TRBD1. The junction had 5 bases not matched to a gene; V was cut back by 4 bases and J by 0 bases. Germline lookup yields CDR1 SGHTA and CDR2 FQGNSA. The CDR3 sequence is 15 residues long. The CDR3 coding sequence is TGTGCCAGCAGCTCAAAGGGACAGATGAACACTGAAGCTTTCTTT. This sequence encodes CASSSKGQMNTEAFF.

The V call is TRBV19, the J call TRBJ1-2, with 9 bases fitting TRBD1. In germline, CDR1 is LNHDA, CDR2 SQIVND (reference sequence). The V segment lost 10 bases and the J segment 4 bases; nucleotides outside the gene matches: 7. CDR3 length: 13 residues. DNA for the CDR3: TGTGCCATCAACAGGGGGCCAATCTATGGCTACACCTTC. Amino acid sequence: CAINRGPIYGYTF.

The chain has TRBV30 and TRBJ1-2, with D uncertain. The V gene lost 3 bases and the J gene lost 7 bases, with 12 bases spanning the gap. CDR3 length equals 12 residues. Germline CDR1 reads GTSNPN; CDR2 reads SVGIG (reference sequence). The CDR3 DNA reads as TGTGCCTGGAGCCCCAGTGTTTGTGGCTACACCTTC. It translates to CAWSPSVCGYTF.

The chain combines TRBV6-5 with TRBJ1-1; the match to TRBD1 covers 11 bases. CDR1 and CDR2 from the germline V gene are MNHEY and SVGAGI. Trimming took 0 bases from V and 5 from J; bases not matched to a gene: 2. The CDR3 has 15 amino acids. The chain's CDR3 is CASSYSGQGDTEAFF. The CDR3 DNA sequence: TGTGCCAGCAGTTACTCGGGACAGGGGGATACTGAAGCTTTCTTT.

This clone was seen once. The chain is built from TRBV5-6 and TRBJ1-5; TRBD1 matches 8 bases. In germline, CDR1 is SGHDT, CDR2 YYEEEE. This CDR3 comprises 16 residues. The J segment lost 4 bases and the V segment lost 0 bases, leaving 6 bases of the junction unmatched. CDR3 residues: CASSLGGQVSNQPQHF. The CDR3 nucleotides are TGTGCCAGCAGCTTGGGGGGACAGGTCTCAAATCAGCCCCAGCATTTT.

The chain has TRBV7-9 and TRBJ2-7; D possibly corresponds to TRBD1 (6 bases). The CDR3 has 16 residues. Trimming pared 5 bases from V and 5 bases from J, leaving 22 bases between. Germline V gene data show CDR1 as SEHNR and CDR2 as FQNEAQ (reference sequence). CDR3 protein: CASSPDETGGKDEQYF. The CDR3 DNA reads as TGTGCCAGCAGCCCCGACGAGACAGGAGGAAAAGACGAGCAGTACTTC.

The chain joins TRBV7-2 to TRBJ2-3, with 7 bases aligning to TRBD1. V shed 5 bases, J shed 1 base, and the junction held 6 bases outside the gene matches. The CDR3 is 15 residues long. Germline V gene lookup returns CDR1 SGHTA and CDR2 FQGNSA. The CDR3 region is CASSNRGFGTDTQYF. In nucleotides, the CDR3 is TGTGCCAGCAGCAACAGGGGCTTCGGCACAGATACGCAGTATTTT.

This clone was counted once. J is TRBJ1-1 and V is TRBV6-4, with D uncertain. The V gene's germline CDR1 is MRHNA and CDR2 SNTAGT. V was cut by 6 bases and J by 0 bases, with 11 bases left in between. CDR3 size: 14 residues. The CDR3 sequence is CASRVDSMNTEAFF. CDR3 nucleotide sequence: TGTGCCAGCAGGGTGGACTCAATGAACACTGAAGCTTTCTTT.

This sequence joins TRBV7-2 and TRBJ1-2; D might be TRBD1 (5 bases). CDR1 is SGHTA, CDR2 FQGNSA, per germline. Deletions cut 5 bases from V and 7 bases from J, with 17 bases between. The CDR3 totals 14 residues. In DNA form, the CDR3 reads TGTGCCAGCAGCGCCTACTCAGGGATCGGTGGCTACACCTTC. Encoded protein: CASSAYSGIGGYTF.

The chain combines TRBV6-1 with TRBJ1-1; the match to TRBD1 covers 7 bases. Germline V gene sequence: CDR1 MNHNS, CDR2 SASEGT. The V segment lost 6 bases and the J segment 0 bases; nucleotides outside the gene matches: 7. There are 15 residues in the CDR3. CDR3 bases: TGTGCCAGCAGGTTACAGGGGAACATGAACACTGAAGCTTTCTTT. Protein sequence: CASRLQGNMNTEAFF.

The V gene is TRBV28, the J gene TRBJ2-7; 7 nucleotides align to TRBD1. The CDR3 has 14 amino acids. Germline lookup yields CDR1 MDHEN and CDR2 SYDVKM. V was clipped by 5 bases and J by 3 bases; unmatched bases: 7. The CDR3 reads CASSIGQAHYEQYF. DNA of the CDR3: TGTGCCAGCAGTATCGGACAGGCCCACTACGAGCAGTACTTC.

The chain has TRBV5-4 and TRBJ2-2, with D tentatively TRBD2 (5 bases). The CDR3 is 16 residues long. With 0 bases removed from V and 5 bases from J, the gap between germline ends came to 14 bases. Germline V gene data show CDR1 as SGHNT and CDR2 as YYREEE (reference sequence). The CDR3 region is CASSLAASRGTGELFF. The CDR3 bases are TGTGCCAGCAGCTTGGCCGCATCTCGGGGTACCGGGGAGCTGTTTTTT.

V and J are TRBV27 and TRBJ1-2, with D tentatively TRBD1 (6 bases). Trimming removed 2 bases from V and 0 bases from J, with 10 bases in between. Per the germline V gene, CDR1 is MNHEY and CDR2 is SMNVEV (reference sequence). The CDR3 length is 15 residues. In nucleotides, the CDR3 is TGTGCCAGCAGTTTAAGGCCAGGGGCTAACTATGGCTACACCTTC. It encodes CASSLRPGANYGYTF.

The chain has TRBV10-1 and TRBJ2-2; perhaps TRBD1 as D (6 bases). The germline CDR1 and CDR2 sequences are WNHNN and SYGVQD (reference sequence). CDR3 size: 14 residues. The V end lost 6 bases, the J end lost 3 bases, and 11 bases lay between the germline ends. The CDR3 coding sequence is TGCGCCAGCAGAGGGACACGAGACACCGGGGAGCTGTTTTTT. Its protein is CASRGTRDTGELFF.

V usage is TRBV9 and J usage is TRBJ1-5, with D possibly TRBD1 on 5 matching bases. Per germline, CDR1 SGDLS and CDR2 YYNGEE. The V end lost 0 bases, the J end lost 2 bases, and 12 bases lay between the germline ends. The CDR3 extends over 16 amino acids. CDR3 sequence reads: CASSVGQSDGNQPQHF. CDR3 nucleotide sequence: TGTGCCAGCAGCGTAGGACAGTCAGATGGCAATCAGCCCCAGCATTTT.

By sample fraction, this clone is medium-sized. V is TRBV7-9 and J is TRBJ2-3, with 8 bases that match TRBD1. The germline V gene has CDR1 SEHNR and CDR2 FQNEAQ (reference sequence). The CDR3 is 16 residues long. V lost 3 bases and J lost 5; bases outside the gene matches: 10. CDR3 nucleotides: TGTGCCAGCAGCTTCCCGACTTCGACAGGGGAAGATACGCAGTATTTT. This gives the protein CASSFPTSTGEDTQYF.

A few counts support this clone. The chain couples TRBV12-5 to TRBJ1-2; perhaps TRBD1 as D (6 bases). The CDR3 is made up of 12 amino acids. The germline V gene encodes CDR1 LGHNT and CDR2 FRNRAP. V was shortened by 8 bases and J by 0 bases, with 7 bases between the two germline ends. The CDR3: CASRDTNYGYTF. The DNA of the CDR3 is TGTGCTAGTCGGGACACTAACTATGGCTACACCTTC. Complete variable domain (other parts from reference TRBV12-5 and TRBJ1-2): DARVTQTPRHKVTEMGQEVTMRCQPILGHNTVFWYRQTMMQGLELLAYFRNRAPLDDSGMPKDRFSAEMPDATLATLKIQPSEPRDSAVYFCASRDTNYGYTFGSGTRLTVV.

The chain has TRBV7-2 and TRBJ2-3, with 11 bases identical to TRBD2. From germline, CDR1 is SGHTA and CDR2 FQGNSA. V was clipped by 1 base and J by 9 bases; unmatched bases: 3. This CDR3 is built from 14 residues. Here the CDR3 reads CASSLGLAGPTQYF. The CDR3 DNA reads as TGTGCCAGCAGCTTAGGACTAGCGGGACCAACGCAGTATTTT.

This sequence joins TRBV7-6 and TRBJ1-5; no reliable D call. Trimming shortened V by 3 bases and J by 3 bases, and 9 bases separated the two germline ends. Germline V gene data show CDR1 as SGHVS and CDR2 as FNYEAQ. The length of the CDR3 is 14 residues. The DNA for the CDR3 is TGTGCCAGCAGCTTGGAGGCGGACAATCAGCCCCAGCATTTT. Amino acid sequence: CASSLEADNQPQHF. Using reference TRBV7-6 and TRBJ1-5 for the parts outside the CDR3, the full variable domain is GAGVSQSPRYKVTKRGQDVALRCDPISGHVSLYWYRQALGQGPEFLTYFNYEAQQDKSGLPNDRFSAERPEGSISTLTIQRTEQRDSAMYRCASSLEADNQPQHFGDGTRLSIL.

This chain joins TRBV7-9 and TRBJ2-6; the D gene is possibly TRBD2 (6 bases). Germline V gene sequence: CDR1 SEHNR, CDR2 FQNEAQ (reference sequence). The CDR3 extends over 18 amino acids. Trimming removed 8 bases from V and 0 bases from J, with 20 bases in between. DNA of the CDR3: TGTGCCAGCGGTCTGGGGCGGTTGGGACTCTCTGGGGCCAACGTCCTGACTTTC. Protein sequence: CASGLGRLGLSGANVLTF.

In its sample, this clone was seen once. The chain couples TRBV7-9 to TRBJ1-1, with 9 bases matching TRBD1. Unmatched junction bases numbered 14, after V lost 1 base and J lost 11 bases. The CDR3 extends over 16 amino acids. Germline assignment: CDR1 SEHNR and CDR2 FQNEAQ (reference sequence). The CDR3 nucleotides are TGTGCCAGCAGCTTAGGCTCACCGGGACAGGGTCAGGAGGCTTTCTTT. It is translated as CASSLGSPGQGQEAFF.

The rearrangement uses TRBV7-9 and TRBJ2-1, with D maybe TRBD1 (5 bases). V was clipped by 2 bases and J by 9 bases, with 23 bases between them. The germline V gene has CDR1 SEHNR and CDR2 FQNEAQ (reference sequence). The length of the CDR3 is 17 residues. Here the CDR3 reads CASSLQGPSGSPGEQFF. In DNA, the CDR3 is TGTGCCAGCAGCTTACAGGGTCCGAGTGGTTCTCCAGGTGAGCAGTTCTTC.

The CDR3 region has the DNA TGTGCCAGCAGTAGGACAAGGAACTATGGCTACACCTTC. Translated: CASSRTRNYGYTF. V and J are TRBV28 and TRBJ1-2; the D gene is possibly TRBD1 (5 bases). This CDR3 comprises 13 residues. Trimming took 5 bases from V and 2 from J, leaving 9 bases between them. Germline lookup yields CDR1 MDHEN and CDR2 SYDVKM.

The chain joins TRBV5-8 to TRBJ1-2; TRBD1 agrees at 9 bases. V was clipped by 4 bases and J by 7 bases; unmatched bases: 14. CDR3 length: 16 residues. Germline V gene data show CDR1 as SGHTS and CDR2 as YDEGEE. DNA of the CDR3: TGTGCCAGCAGCCCCAGGGGGACAGGGTCTAGGACTGGCTACACCTTC. Amino acids: CASSPRGTGSRTGYTF.

The V and J genes are TRBV2 and TRBJ2-7; D remains unclear. The CDR3 consists of 15 residues. The V end lost 2 bases, the J end lost 0 bases, and 11 bases lay between the germline ends. In germline, CDR1 is SNHLY, CDR2 FYNNEI. CDR3 in DNA: TGTGCCAGCAGTGAAACGAGTCCGAGCTCCTACGAGCAGTACTTC. Translated, it gives CASSETSPSSYEQYF.

The V gene is TRBV10-1, the J gene TRBJ1-5; D is possibly TRBD1 (5 bases). This CDR3 spans 13 amino acids. V lost 3 bases, J lost 4 bases, and 7 bases lay in between. CDR1 and CDR2 (germline): WNHNN, SYGVQD (reference sequence). The CDR3 DNA sequence: TGCGCCAGCAGTGACAGGGTTAATCAGCCCCAGCATTTT. This sequence encodes CASSDRVNQPQHF.

The chain has TRBV4-3 and TRBJ1-2; D perhaps matches TRBD1 (5 bases). Trimming removed 3 bases at V and 2 bases at J, with 13 bases between. From germline, CDR1 is LGHNA and CDR2 YSLEER. The CDR3 is 15 amino acids. The CDR3 region has the DNA TGCGCCAGCAGCCAGGATCCGACAGCAAACTATGGCTACACCTTC. Protein sequence: CASSQDPTANYGYTF.

The chain employs TRBV6-5 and TRBJ1-6; TRBD1 agrees at 7 bases. Germline CDR1 is MNHEY and CDR2 is SVGAGI. The trim removed 5 bases at V and 7 bases at J, leaving 5 bases unmatched. The CDR3 sequence is 14 residues long. The DNA of the CDR3 is TGTGCCAGCAGTACTCCGGGACAGAATTCACCCCTCCACTTT. The encoded protein is CASSTPGQNSPLHF.